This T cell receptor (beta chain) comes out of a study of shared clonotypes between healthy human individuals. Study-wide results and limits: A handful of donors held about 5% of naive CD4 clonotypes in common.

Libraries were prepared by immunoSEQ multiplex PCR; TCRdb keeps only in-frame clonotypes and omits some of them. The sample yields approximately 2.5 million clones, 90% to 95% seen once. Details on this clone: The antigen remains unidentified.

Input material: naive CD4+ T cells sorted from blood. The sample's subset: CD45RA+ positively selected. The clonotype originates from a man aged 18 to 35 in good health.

CDR3 coding DNA: TGTGCCAGCAGTTTTCCAGACCGAGCTAACTATGGCTACACCTTC. The encoded protein is CASSFPDRANYGYTF. This sequence joins TRBV28 and TRBJ1-2; no clear D gene. Germline V gene sequence: CDR1 MDHEN, CDR2 SYDVKM. With 3 bases removed from V and 0 bases from J, the gap between germline ends came to 11 bases. There are 15 residues in the CDR3.